The T cell receptor (beta chain) described here comes from a study of tumor-infiltrating lymphocytes in primary liver carcinoma. Background on the study: Both sexes were represented among patients, who were 30 to 69 years old.

Study-level results: Against blood, tumors held a significantly higher top-250-clone fraction (p = 0.039).

Between about 19 and 34 mg of unsorted bulk tissue served as the source from which RNA and DNA were co-extracted. Patients had chronic HBV infection and were treatment-naive. A primer matching the constant region was used to make TCR beta cDNA from 500 ng of total RNA. Nested multiplex PCR, run for three rounds with slightly modified ARM-PCR, yielded TCR beta libraries. It was with TRBV1-TRBV30 forward primers and a C-beta reverse primer that the first two PCR rounds were run, at around 11 cycles each. TCRdb re-derived calls from the multiplex PCR reads in MiXCR, one entry per CDR3 protein. The data show 100,000 or so distinct CDR3 sequences, more than 60% seen once. The CDR3 length is 14 residues. Trimming took 4 bases from V and 3 from J; bases not matched to a gene: 5. In germline, CDR1 is SQVTM, CDR2 ANQGSEA. Comment on this clonotype: Its antigen is unidentified.

The TCR comes from a woman aged 55 to 70 with primary liver carcinoma and hepatitis B virus infection. Sequences were obtained from liver tumor tissue from sampling region 5. As for subset: tumor region T5, tumor centre. The rearrangement joins TRBV29-1 to TRBJ2-1; TRBD2 matches at 8 bases. The CDR3, as DNA: TGCAGCGTTGCGGGGGGGCAGCGCTACAATGAGCAGTTCTTC. This codes for CSVAGGQRYNEQFF.